Listed below are T cell receptor beta chains from one sample, sequenced in a study of shared clonotypes between healthy human individuals. Using immunoSEQ multiplex PCR, the repertoire was profiled, and TCRdb retains in-frame clones only, with some absent. The sample has under 2,000,000 clones, about 95% seen once. Sequenced sample: naive CD8+ T cells sorted from blood. The receptors come from a man aged 18 to 30 in good health. Both conserved end residues are part of each CDR3. A D gene is named only where the DNA matches it firmly. Rows may omit the clone size; those that give it use once, few, many or a size class.

j_call v_call clone_size d_call cdr3_nt cdr3_aa
TRBJ2-2 TRBV6-5 . . TGTGCCAGCAGTTACTCACTTGGGAACGGGGAGCTGTTTTTT CASSYSLGNGELFF
TRBJ2-2 TRBV13 . TRBD1 TGTGCCAGCAGCTCGGACAGGGATGCCACCGGGGAGCTGTTTTTT CASSSDRDATGELFF
TRBJ2-1 TRBV9 . TRBD1 TGTGCCAGCAGCGTGGGGACAGGAGGGGAGTACAATGAGCAGTTCTTC CASSVGTGGEYNEQFF
TRBJ1-1 TRBV27 . . TGTGCCAGCAGTTGGGGGATCCACACTGAAGCTTTCTTT CASSWGIHTEAFF
TRBJ1-5 TRBV6-6 . . TGTGCCAGCAGTCAGCCCCAGCATTTT CASSQPQHF
TRBJ2-7 TRBV7-9 . . TGTGCCAGCAGCTTAGCGACCAGTCCCTACGAGCAGTACTTC CASSLATSPYEQYF
TRBJ2-7 TRBV2 once . TGTGCCAGCAGAAACTGGCCAGGGTCCTACGAGCAGTACTTC CASRNWPGSYEQYF
TRBJ2-1 TRBV7-9 once . TGTGCCAGCAGCGACGACCTCTCCTACAATGAGCAGTTCTTC CASSDDLSYNEQFF
TRBJ1-6 TRBV13 . . TGTGCCAGCAGCTTACTCGGACAATCACCCCTCCACTTT CASSLLGQSPLHF
TRBJ2-1 TRBV5-4 . TRBD2 TGTGCCAGCAGGACCCTAGCGGGGCTGGACAATGAGCAGTTCTTC CASRTLAGLDNEQFF
TRBJ2-1 TRBV11-2 . TRBD1 TGTGCCAGCAGCTCCCCAGGGGGCAGGGCCTACAATGAGCAGTTCTTC CASSSPGGRAYNEQFF
TRBJ2-1 TRBV7-9 . . TGTGCCAGCAGCCTCTCCGGGACCAAAATGGGGAATGAGCAGTTCTTC CASSLSGTKMGNEQFF
TRBJ2-2 TRBV7-6 . TRBD2 TGTGCCAGCAGCTTCACGACTAGCGGATTCACCGGGGAGCTGTTTTTT CASSFTTSGFTGELFF
TRBJ1-6 TRBV5-6 . TRBD1 TGTGCCAGCAGCTTAGGGACAGGGCCTCCCCTCCACTTT CASSLGTGPPLHF
TRBJ2-3 TRBV27 . . TGTGCCAGCAGTTTTAGGGGAGCACAGGGCGCAGATACGCAGTATTTT CASSFRGAQGADTQYF
TRBJ1-1 TRBV6-6 . TRBD1 TGTGCCAGCAGGGAGACAGGGACGGGCACTGAAGCTTTCTTT CASRETGTGTEAFF